There are many counts of the clone carrying this T cell receptor (beta chain). Noted time point: patch test 1, 2 weeks after DPC sensitization. Regarding treatment: therapeutic diphenylcyclopropenone sensitization with weekly scalp DPC. The sample originates from a study of human T cells and chemical hapten exposure. Looked up from germline, CDR1 is KGHSH and CDR2 is LQKENI. V was clipped by 2 bases and J by 0 bases, with 3 bases between them. This CDR3 contains 13 residues. TCRdb re-derived calls from the RACE reads in MiXCR, one entry per CDR3 protein. The profile shows just under 350,000 distinct CDR3 sequences, around 7% of them singletons.

This material consisted of whole blood, taken in connection with sensitization to the hapten diphenylcyclopropenone (DPC). The sequence was obtained from a woman in her late teens or twenties with alopecia areata. Some clones in this sample may be carry-over from other donors' samples. The rearrangement uses TRBV18 and TRBJ2-3; D not resolved. In nucleotides, the CDR3 is TGTGCCAGCTCACCAGTAAGCACAGATACGCAGTATTTT. Translation: CASSPVSTDTQYF.